This record covers a single T cell receptor beta chain. These data belong to a study of blood T cell repertoires in COVID-19. Study overall: The United States, Italy and Spain provided the acute and convalescent COVID-19 samples. In each case, the material was cDNA or gDNA derived from T cells, B-cell-depleted T cells, or PBMCs.

Self-reported history from a screening survey and questionnaire set each donor's cohort. Some clones are missing from TCRdb's copy, which holds only in-frame ones; the method was immunoSEQ multiplex PCR. The sample carries nearly 250,000 clones, approximately 85% recorded once. The germline gives CDR1 SGHDT, CDR2 YYEEEE. Trimming took 4 bases from V and 0 from J; bases not matched to a gene: 4. The CDR3 covers 17 residues. The receptor was isolated from a woman in her 50s with acute COVID-19. Sequencing was performed on PBMCs or T cells enriched from blood (not recorded which). The chain is built from TRBV5-6 and TRBJ2-5; 15 bases agree with TRBD2. The CDR3 sequence is CASSLGTSGGYQETQYF. The CDR3 coding sequence is TGTGCCAGCAGCCTTGGGACTAGCGGGGGGTACCAAGAGACCCAGTACTTC.